These T cell receptor beta chains were read from a single sample in a study of PD-1 blockade in classical Hodgkin lymphoma. The table came from immunoSEQ multiplex PCR; TCRdb's copy has only in-frame clones and leaves some out. The sample consists of about 30,000 clones, about 80% of them appearing once. The material sequenced was CD4+ T cells from blood, taken before the fourth cycle of nivolumab. These TCRs come from a human donor with classical Hodgkin lymphoma. Each CDR3 is given with its conserved first and last residue. A D gene is named only where the DNA matches it firmly. A clone size is listed for some rows: how often the clone was seen (once, few, many), or a class if it is expanded.

TRBV10-3	-	-	TRBJ1-1	TGTGCCATCGCTAGGGAAGGTAGGGAGATGACTGAAGCTTTCTTT	CAIAREGREMTEAFF
TRBV9	-	-	TRBJ1-2	TGTGCCAGCACCCGGGAACCCAGCGTCCAAGGCTACACCTTC	CASTREPSVQGYTF
TRBV7-3	-	-	TRBJ1-1	TGTGCCAGCAGCTTAAACGGGGGATGGAACACTGAAGCTTTCTTT	CASSLNGGWNTEAFF
TRBV7-2	-	-	TRBJ2-1	TGTGCCAGCAGCGGGACATCCTACAATGAGCAGTTCTTC	CASSGTSYNEQFF
TRBV6-6	-	-	TRBJ1-5	TGTGCCAGCAGTTACGGTTACAGGGTAAAAAATCAGCCCCAGCATTTT	CASSYGYRVKNQPQHF
TRBV27	TRBD1	-	TRBJ2-3	TGTGCCAGCAGTCCGGGACAGAATAGCACAGATACGCAGTATTTT	CASSPGQNSTDTQYF
TRBV5-4	-	-	TRBJ2-5	TGTGCCAGCAGCATCCCTCGGGACGCCAACCAAGAGACCCAGTACTTC	CASSIPRDANQETQYF
TRBV30	TRBD1	-	TRBJ2-2	TGTGCCTGGAGCGCCCTAGAGGACAGGAGGCTGTTTTTT	CAWSALEDRRLFF
TRBV28	TRBD1	-	TRBJ1-2	TGTGCCAGCAAGATTAACAGGGGGCTATCGCGAGGCTACACCTTC	CASKINRGLSRGYTF
TRBV9	-	-	TRBJ1-4	TGTGCCAGCAGCGTAGATGGAGGGTCTCACGTCGGTCGGGACGAAAAACTGTTTTTT	CASSVDGGSHVGRDEKLFF
TRBV29-1	-	-	TRBJ2-2	TGCAGCGTTGAAGGTCAGCCAGCACCCGGGGAGCTGTTTTTT	CSVEGQPAPGELFF
TRBV5-6	-	-	TRBJ1-1	TGTGCCAGCAGCTGGGCGGGCAGGGGACTCAACACTGAAGCTTTCTTT	CASSWAGRGLNTEAFF
TRBV11-2	-	once	TRBJ1-4	TGTGCCAGCACCTTGGGCTTGGGCACTGCAACTAATGAAAAACTGTTTTTT	CASTLGLGTATNEKLFF
TRBV20-1	-	-	TRBJ1-4	TGCAGTGCTGGGGGGCACGAAAAACTGTTTTTT	CSAGGHEKLFF
TRBV7-2	-	-	TRBJ1-4	TGTGCCAGCAGTCCCGACGCATCCTCTGGAAAACTGTTTTTT	CASSPDASSGKLFF
TRBV10-2	-	-	TRBJ2-1	TGCGCCAGCAGTGAGAGGGGGGAGGGGTCCTACAATGAGCAGTTCTTC	CASSERGEGSYNEQFF
TRBV2	-	-	TRBJ1-6	TGTGCCAGCAGTGAAGACAGGGCTACACTTAGATTT	CASSEDRATLRF
TRBV6-5	-	-	TRBJ1-2	TGTGCCAGCAGTTACTCGGGCCGCCTATGGATTAATGGCTACACCTTC	CASSYSGRLWINGYTF
TRBV19	-	-	TRBJ2-1	TGTGCCAGTAGTATTTCGAGCCGGGCCCAGGGGAAAAGCTCCTACAATGAGCAGTTCTTC	CASSISSRAQGKSSYNEQFF
TRBV7-8	-	once	TRBJ1-2	TGTGCCAGCAGCCGCTTAGCTCTCGAAGGGGGTTCCACCTTC	CASSRLALEGGSTF
TRBV18	-	-	TRBJ2-3	TGTGCCAGCTCACCCTCGGGGGCGGGAGGCACAGATACGCAGTATTTT	CASSPSGAGGTDTQYF
TRBV7-9	-	-	TRBJ1-4	TGTGCCAGCAGCTTAGGCTCCGGACCCAATGAAAAACTGTTTTTT	CASSLGSGPNEKLFF
TRBV5-1	TRBD2	-	TRBJ2-2	TGCGCCAGCAGCACGCACGTCCTAGCGGTGATGAACACCGGGGAGCTGTTTTTT	CASSTHVLAVMNTGELFF
TRBV10-2	-	-	TRBJ1-1	TGCGCCAGCAACCTCGGGACCAAGAACACTGAAGCTTTCTTT	CASNLGTKNTEAFF
TRBV30	TRBD1	few	TRBJ1-2	TGTGCCTGGAGTGTGACAGGGGGCGACGGTGGCTACACCTTC	CAWSVTGGDGGYTF
TRBV5-5	-	once	TRBJ2-3	TGTGCCAGCAGCCAAGATGGGACAACTCGGCCCGATACGCAGTATTTT	CASSQDGTTRPDTQYF
TRBV5-1	TRBD1	-	TRBJ1-1	TGCGCCAGCAGCGACCGGGACAGGGGATTGGCCACTGAAGCTTTCTTT	CASSDRDRGLATEAFF
TRBV7-2	-	-	TRBJ2-1	TGTGCCAGCAGCTTAGATTCCAGGGTCAATGAGCAGTTCTTC	CASSLDSRVNEQFF
TRBV7-8	-	-	TRBJ1-1	TGTGCCAGCAGCCCCCCCTCAGTAAGGGGTGGAACTGAAGCTTTCTTT	CASSPPSVRGGTEAFF
TRBV4-2	-	-	TRBJ2-5	TGTGCCAGCAGCCATTTAGGGGGGGCCGAGACCCAGTACTTC	CASSHLGGAETQYF
TRBV9	TRBD1	-	TRBJ1-2	TGTGCCAGCAGCGTAGCTGCCGGGGACAGGGGAATGCATGGCTACACCTTC	CASSVAAGDRGMHGYTF
TRBV4-2	TRBD2	once	TRBJ2-7	TGTGCCAGCAGCCAAGTGGCTAGCGGGGGGTACTCCTACGAGCAGTACTTC	CASSQVASGGYSYEQYF
TRBV19	TRBD2	-	TRBJ2-7	TGTGCCAGTAGTGTTCGCGGGGGAAGCTACGAGCAGTACTTC	CASSVRGGSYEQYF
TRBV19	TRBD1	-	TRBJ1-4	TGTGCCAGTAGTATATTCGGCAGGGGGGAAAAACTGTTTTTT	CASSIFGRGEKLFF
TRBV7-9	TRBD2	-	TRBJ2-5	TGTGCCAGCAGCACCCGATTAGCGGGGGGGTTGGAGACCCAGTACTTC	CASSTRLAGGLETQYF
TRBV7-8	-	-	TRBJ1-1	TGTGCCAGCAGCCCACGGTTCAGGGGTCGGGCCGAAGCTTTCTTT	CASSPRFRGRAEAFF
TRBV11-1	-	-	TRBJ1-1	TGTGCCAGCAGCCAGGACGGACGGGACACTGAAGCTTTCTTT	CASSQDGRDTEAFF
TRBV6-5	-	-	TRBJ1-2	TGTGCCAGCAGTTACACCACGGCGCGGGGTGGCTACACCTTC	CASSYTTARGGYTF
TRBV30	TRBD1	-	TRBJ1-6	TGTGCCTGTGAGCAGGGGGGGAGCAATAATTCACCCCTCCACTTT	CACEQGGSNNSPLHF
TRBV7-2	TRBD1	once	TRBJ2-4	TGTGCCAGCAGCCGTCGACAGGGAGCCAAAAACATTCAGTACTTC	CASSRRQGAKNIQYF
TRBV11-2	-	-	TRBJ2-5	TGTGCCAGCAGCCCGTCGGGATCGGAGACCCAGTACTTC	CASSPSGSETQYF
TRBV18	TRBD1	few	TRBJ1-2	TGTGCCAGCTCACCGGGACAGGTGGGGCTAAACTATGGCTACACCTTC	CASSPGQVGLNYGYTF
TRBV20-1	-	few	TRBJ2-5	TGCAGTGCTGCAGGGCCAGAGACCCAGTACTTC	CSAAGPETQYF
TRBV2	TRBD1	-	TRBJ1-5	TGTGCCAGCAGTTTCGACAGGGATCAGCCCCAGCATTTT	CASSFDRDQPQHF
TRBV7-2	-	-	TRBJ1-1	TGTGCCAGCAGCGCGAGGGACGAGAACACTGAAGCTTTCTTT	CASSARDENTEAFF
TRBV7-9	-	few	TRBJ2-7	TGTGCCAGCGGGGGTTTGCAGGGCGGCCACGAGCAGTACTTC	CASGGLQGGHEQYF
TRBV7-9	-	-	TRBJ1-5	TGTGCCAGCAGCCAACAACCGGGGCTCAATCAGCCCCAGCATTTT	CASSQQPGLNQPQHF
TRBV2	-	-	TRBJ2-2	TGTGCCAGCAGATGGGACACCACCGGGGAGCTGTTTTTT	CASRWDTTGELFF